The clone carrying this T cell receptor (beta chain) was observed many times. Its cognate antigen is unknown. These data belong to a study of breast tumors, draining lymph nodes, adjacent tissues. Study-wide results and limits: Compared with basal-like, luminal-like tumors shared significantly more repertoire with nontumor tissue. Data only fit, rather than demonstrated, lymph node origin of most tumor T cells. Tumors had less TCR diversity than lymph nodes, more than nontumor tissue.

The germline V gene encodes CDR1 SGHRS and CDR2 YFSETQ. CDR3 size: 14 residues. The V and J ends lost 0 bases and 1 base respectively, with 8 bases between them. Samples came from axillary lymph nodes draining the breast cancer. TCRdb passed the multiplex PCR reads through MiXCR, listing each CDR3 protein once. This table has approximately 89,000 distinct CDR3 sequences, roughly 28% appearing once. The sequenced sample was axillary lymph node tissue. The origin of this receptor is a female donor with breast cancer. Some clones in this sample may be carry-over from other donors' samples. The chain links TRBV5-1 to TRBJ2-7; D unclear. In DNA form, the CDR3 reads TGCGCCAGCAGCTTGGGGCAGGCATCCTACGAGCAGTACTTC. This codes for CASSLGQASYEQYF.